A single sample gave rise to the 32 T cell receptor beta chains below, sequenced in a study of T cell responses to AZD1222 COVID-19 vaccine (dated by TCRdb to the early 2020s). Interpreted using the paper, the time point label stands for: baseline before first vaccination. Preparation of the library involved the immunoSEQ multiplex PCR assay. The immuneACCESS repertoire file appears here via TCRdb, limited to in-frame rearrangements. These files lack a portion of the clones; in checked studies, under half of the deficit traces to unresolved V genes, and the cause of the others is not known. This sample gives approximately 73,000 clones in total; around four fifths of them show up just once. Clones ranked in the top ten supply 2.5% to 3% of the sample. Specimen: peripheral blood, collected on day 0 of AZD1222 vaccination. These receptors all come from an adult in good health.

The sample holds one count of this clone. The genes are TRBV6-2 or TRBV6-3 and TRBJ2-1, with a possible D match to TRBD2 (7 bases). Per germline, CDR1 MNHEY and CDR2 SVGEGT. The CDR3 is 19 residues long. The ends were cut back, 2 bases at V and 5 bases at J, with 25 bases in the middle. In nucleotides, the CDR3 is TGTGCCAGCAGTTACGCTCGCGGGGGCGCTATACGGGGAAACAATGAGCAGTTCTTC. Its translation: CASSYARGGAIRGNNEQFF.

The chain has TRBV9 and TRBJ2-2; D call uncertain. V was clipped by 0 bases and J by 4 bases, with 10 bases between them. Germline CDR1 reads SGDLS; CDR2 reads YYNGEE. The CDR3 spans 15 residues. The CDR3 region is CASSVGRHGTGELFF. The CDR3 region has the DNA TGTGCCAGCAGCGTAGGTAGACACGGCACCGGGGAGCTGTTTTTT. Variable domain in full (rest from reference TRBV9 and TRBJ2-2): DSGVTQTPKHLITATGQRVTLRCSPRSGDLSVYWYQQSLDQGLQFLIQYYNGEERAKGNILERFSAQQFPDLHSELNLSSLELGDSALYFCASSVGRHGTGELFFGEGSRLTVL.

The chain carries TRBV6-2 or TRBV6-3 and TRBJ1-5, with 10 bases fitting TRBD1. This CDR3 has 19 residues. The germline V gene encodes CDR1 MNHEY and CDR2 SVGEGT. Trimming cost V 2 bases and J 4 bases; bases outside gene matches: 14. As DNA, the CDR3 is TGTGCCAGCAGTTACGAAGAGGACAGGGGGTGGGAGGAAAATCAGCCCCAGCATTTT. Translating it yields CASSYEEDRGWEENQPQHF.

The chain recombines TRBV6-2 or TRBV6-3 with TRBJ2-7, with TRBD2 identical over 11 bases. V shed 4 bases and J 5 bases; nucleotides not matched to a gene: 7. Germline V CDR1 and CDR2: MNHEY, SVGEGT. The CDR3 contains 15 residues. Here the CDR3 DNA reads TGTGCCAGCAGTTTTGTAGCGGGAGGGCCACACGAGCAGTACTTC. As protein: CASSFVAGGPHEQYF.

This clone was counted a single time. The chain couples TRBV12-3 or TRBV12-4 to TRBJ1-4; 7 nucleotides align to TRBD1. With 5 bases clipped from V and 7 bases from J, the junction kept 4 bases outside the gene matches. The CDR3 loop spans 13 amino acids. CDR3 amino acids: CASSKGTAEKLFF. As DNA, the CDR3 is TGTGCCAGCAGTAAGGGGACAGCTGAAAAACTGTTTTTT.

Only one count was recorded for this clone. The chain recombines TRBV6-1 with TRBJ2-3, with D possibly being TRBD2 (5 bases). V was trimmed by 3 bases and J by 5 bases, leaving 9 bases between them. CDR1 MNHNS and CDR2 SASEGT come from the germline V gene. This CDR3 region has 13 residues. The CDR3 nucleotides read TGTGCCAGCAGTGACACAAGCGGAGATACGCAGTATTTT. Its translation is CASSDTSGDTQYF.

The genes are TRBV5-6 and TRBJ2-5, with TRBD2 matching over 13 bases. This CDR3 spans 17 amino acids. J was trimmed by 5 bases and V by 0 bases; bases with no gene match: 7. CDR1 is SGHDT, CDR2 YYEEEE, per germline. CDR3 in DNA: TGTGCCAGCAGCTTGGGGACTAGCGGGAGATGGGGGGAGACCCAGTACTTC. Amino acids: CASSLGTSGRWGETQYF.

Worth noting for this clone: This specimen includes other DNA sequences encoding the same CDR3. This chain joins TRBV5-1 and TRBJ1-1; TRBD1 matches 7 bases. CDR1 is SGHRS and CDR2 is YFSETQ in the germline V gene. This CDR3 is 14 amino acids long. The V gene end was trimmed by 2 bases and the J gene end by 2 bases; junction bases not matched to a gene: 3. The CDR3 here is CASSLYRGNTEAFF. The CDR3 DNA sequence: TGCGCCAGCAGCTTATACAGGGGCAACACTGAAGCTTTCTTT.

The chain joins TRBV5-8 to TRBJ1-2; 8 bases fit TRBD1. CDR1 is SGHTS and CDR2 is YDEGEE in the germline V gene. This CDR3 region has 16 residues. V trimming: 4 bases; J trimming: 4 bases; junction bases outside the gene matches: 12. In nucleotides, the CDR3 is TGTGCCAGCAGCGACGCTCAGGGGGCGGGAAGCTATGGCTACACCTTC. It yields the protein CASSDAQGAGSYGYTF.

The chain combines TRBV4-2 with TRBJ1-2; a weak D match, TRBD1 (5 bases). CDR3 length equals 14 residues. Germline V gene lookup returns CDR1 LGHNA and CDR2 YNFKEQ. The germline V and J ends were trimmed by 0 bases and 4 bases, with 9 bases remaining between them. The CDR3 region has the DNA TGTGCCAGCAGCCAAGATCAAGGGACCTATGGCTACACCTTC. Translated: CASSQDQGTYGYTF.

The chain joins TRBV27 to TRBJ2-3; D possibly corresponds to TRBD1 (6 bases). Germline-derived CDR1 and CDR2 are MNHEY and SMNVEV (reference sequence). The CDR3 has 16 residues. Trimming removed 3 bases from V and 6 bases from J, with 19 bases in between. The CDR3 region has the DNA TGTGCCAGCAGTTTTGCGAGGGGACACTACTCCGATACGCAGTATTTT. This encodes CASSFARGHYSDTQYF.

In its sample, this clone was seen a few times. As DNA, the CDR3 is TGTGCCAGTAGTATAAACAGGAACACTGAAGCTTTCTTT. Protein sequence: CASSINRNTEAFF. The V call is TRBV19, the J call TRBJ1-1; D is unclear. Between the trimmed V and J ends, which lost 2 bases and 1 base, there was a span of 5 bases. Germline CDR1 reads LNHDA; CDR2 reads SQIVND (reference sequence). The CDR3 covers 13 residues.

The chain joins TRBV2 to TRBJ2-7; 9 bases are a match to TRBD1. The CDR3 is 15 amino acids. Germline CDR1 SNHLY, CDR2 FYNNEI. Trimming took 0 bases from V and 12 from J; bases not matched to a gene: 12. CDR3 loop: CASSEALLLGTGMYF. Here the CDR3 DNA reads TGTGCCAGCAGTGAAGCGCTTCTACTTGGGACAGGGATGTACTTC.

This chain connects TRBV11-3 to TRBJ1-1, with D perhaps matching TRBD1 (5 bases). CDR3 size: 14 residues. Trimming cost V 1 base and J 1 base, with 7 bases left between them. CDR1 is SGHNT and CDR2 is YENEEA in the germline V gene. CDR3 amino acids: CASSLAGTNTEAFF. The CDR3 DNA reads as TGTGCCAGCAGCTTAGCAGGGACGAACACTGAAGCTTTCTTT.

V gene TRBV5-4 combines with J gene TRBJ1-6; TRBD1 aligns across 9 bases. The CDR3 loop spans 14 amino acids. With 3 bases clipped from V and 6 bases from J, the junction kept 1 base outside the gene matches. Germline V CDR1 and CDR2: SGHNT, YYREEE (reference sequence). CDR3 amino acids: CASSWDRANSPLHF. The DNA of the CDR3 is TGTGCCAGCAGCTGGGACAGGGCTAATTCACCCCTCCACTTT.

V and J are TRBV4-3 and TRBJ2-1; D is unresolved. This CDR3 contains 16 residues. Germline values: CDR1 LGHNA, CDR2 YSLEER. V was cut by 1 base and J by 6 bases, with 16 bases left in between. The CDR3 DNA reads TGCGCCAGCAGCCAAGCTGGCGGTGGCGTTGCCAATGAGCAGTTCTTC. It is translated as CASSQAGGGVANEQFF.

The chain joins TRBV14 to TRBJ2-3, with a tentative D call TRBD1 (6 bases). Trimming pared 0 bases from V and 2 bases from J, leaving 9 bases between. The CDR3 has 15 residues. Germline values: CDR1 SGHDN, CDR2 FVKESK. The CDR3 DNA follows: TGTGCCAGCAGCCAAGACGGGACATACACAGATACGCAGTATTTT. Translation gives CASSQDGTYTDTQYF.

This chain joins TRBV5-4 and TRBJ2-3, with 10 bases that match TRBD1. This CDR3 comprises 16 residues. V lost 4 bases and J lost 3; bases outside the gene matches: 8. The germline V gene encodes CDR1 SGHNT and CDR2 YYREEE (reference sequence). The CDR3 region is CASSGGQGRRTDTQYF. The DNA for the CDR3 is TGTGCCAGCAGCGGGGGACAGGGGCGACGAACAGATACGCAGTATTTT.

The chain employs TRBV20-1 and TRBJ2-1; TRBD2 agrees at 11 bases. V shed 3 bases and J 8 bases; nucleotides not matched to a gene: 6. The CDR3 has 14 amino acids. The germline gives CDR1 DFQATT, CDR2 SNEGSKA (reference sequence). Written as DNA, the CDR3 is TGCAGTGCTAGTCGACTAGCGGGGAGTTATGAGCAGTTCTTC. Its translation: CSASRLAGSYEQFF.

The V and J genes are TRBV6-5 and TRBJ1-5; D call uncertain. Looked up from germline, CDR1 is MNHEY and CDR2 is SVGAGI. CDR3 length: 10 amino acids. Trimming took off 11 bases at V and 3 bases at J, with 5 bases between the two ends. The CDR3 loop reads CAPPNQPQHF. The CDR3 nucleotides read TGTGCCCCACCCAATCAGCCCCAGCATTTT.

The chain joins TRBV7-2 to TRBJ1-1, with D maybe TRBD1 (6 bases). The V end lost 1 base, the J end lost 4 bases, and 13 bases lay between the germline ends. CDR3 length: 15 residues. Germline lookup yields CDR1 SGHTA and CDR2 FQGNSA. The DNA for the CDR3 is TGTGCCAGCAGCTTAGTAGGGGGAGGGGGCACTGAAGCTTTCTTT. It yields the protein CASSLVGGGGTEAFF. The full variable domain, in which reference TRBV7-2 and TRBJ1-1 provide the parts outside the CDR3, is GAGVSQSPSNKVTEKGKDVELRCDPISGHTALYWYRQSLGQGLEFLIYFQGNSAPDKSGLPSDRFSAERTGGSVSTLTIQRTQQEDSAVYLCASSLVGGGGTEAFFGQGTRLTVV.

CDR3 sequence reads: CASSLSWGTEAFF. CDR3 in DNA: TGTGCCAGCAGCCTGTCATGGGGCACTGAAGCTTTCTTT. The chain couples TRBV12-3 or TRBV12-4 to TRBJ1-1, with D unclear. This CDR3 has 13 amino acids. V was pared by 6 bases and J by 4 bases, with 12 bases between.

This rearrangement joins TRBV21-1 to TRBJ2-3; the DNA was not used to check the table's D call, TRBD2. TRBV21-1 is labeled a pseudogene. The CDR3 has 15 amino acids. CDR3 sequence: CASSKDGVSTDTQYF. The CDR3 DNA is TGTGCCAGCAGCAAAGACGGGGTAAGCACAGATACGCAGTATTTT.

This chain connects TRBV10-2 to TRBJ2-3; the D gene is possibly TRBD1 (5 bases). CDR1 is WSHSY, CDR2 SAAADI, per germline. Trimming took 5 bases from V and 4 from J, leaving 16 bases between them. This CDR3 region has 15 residues. The CDR3 sequence is CASSNWGKASDTQYF. The CDR3 DNA reads as TGCGCCAGCAGTAACTGGGGCAAGGCCTCAGATACGCAGTATTTT.

The chain uses TRBV4-3 and TRBJ2-2; 8 positions match TRBD2. The CDR3 is 16 amino acids. Germline V gene lookup returns CDR1 LGHNA and CDR2 YSLEER. Trimming cost V 2 bases and J 7 bases; bases outside gene matches: 9. The chain's CDR3 is CASSQRNGGAGGELFF. The CDR3, as DNA: TGCGCCAGCAGCCAAAGAAACGGGGGGGCCGGCGGGGAGCTGTTTTTT.

This clone was recorded only once. DNA for the CDR3: TGTGCCAGCAGCGTAGGGGGCCCGAGGACCGGGGAGCTGTTTTTT. Protein: CASSVGGPRTGELFF. The rearrangement joins TRBV9 to TRBJ2-2; the D gene is possibly TRBD1 (5 bases). The CDR3 has 15 amino acids. Per the germline V gene, CDR1 is SGDLS and CDR2 is YYNGEE. Between the trimmed V and J ends, which lost 0 bases and 5 bases, there was a span of 11 bases.

This clone was counted only a few times. J is TRBJ1-6 and V is TRBV6-5, with D possibly TRBD1 on 6 matching bases. The CDR3 covers 12 residues. V lost 11 bases and J 5 bases, leaving 10 bases between the germline ends. Germline V lookup: CDR1 MNHEY, CDR2 SVGAGI. CDR3 residues: CAASGDNSPLHF. The CDR3 DNA follows: TGTGCCGCCTCAGGGGATAATTCACCCCTCCACTTT.

The chain is built from TRBV6-5 and TRBJ2-1; 8 nucleotides agree with TRBD2. Germline lookup yields CDR1 MNHEY and CDR2 SVGAGI. The CDR3 sequence is 11 residues long. Trimming took 4 bases from V and 15 from J; bases not matched to a gene: 5. CDR3 in DNA: TGTGCCAGCAGTTGGAGCGGGAGCCCGTTCTTC. Translation: CASSWSGSPFF.

The chain carries TRBV6-6 and TRBJ2-3; 13 nucleotides match TRBD2. V dropped 6 bases and J dropped 5; count of bases not matched to a gene: 5. CDR1 MNHNY and CDR2 SVGAGI come from the germline V gene (reference sequence). CDR3 length: 15 residues. CDR3 sequence reads: CASRRGLAGVDTQYF. The CDR3 DNA reads TGTGCCAGCAGACGCGGACTAGCGGGAGTAGATACGCAGTATTTT.

The chain recombines TRBV19 with TRBJ1-1; no reliable D call. This CDR3 region has 15 residues. Trimming cost V 3 bases and J 7 bases, with 18 bases left between them. From germline, CDR1 is LNHDA and CDR2 SQIVND (reference sequence). CDR3 amino acids: CASSISGRSPHEAFF. The CDR3 DNA is TGTGCCAGTAGTATTTCTGGGAGGAGCCCCCATGAAGCTTTCTTT.

The V and J genes are TRBV7-3 and TRBJ1-1, with TRBD1 as a possible D gene (5 bases). This CDR3 spans 15 amino acids. Deletions cut 3 bases from V and 4 bases from J, with 15 bases between. Germline values: CDR1 SGHTA, CDR2 FQGTGA. DNA of the CDR3: TGTGCCAGCAGCTTGCGTGGGGGGAGAAGCACTGAAGCTTTCTTT. This codes for CASSLRGGRSTEAFF.

This clone was seen only a few times. The rearrangement links TRBV4-3 to TRBJ2-6, with D hard to call. The CDR3 contains 16 residues. CDR1 LGHNA and CDR2 YSLEER come from the germline V gene. V lost 0 bases and J lost 0, with 6 bases in between. The CDR3 reads CASSQDVRSGANVLTF. DNA of the CDR3: TGCGCCAGCAGCCAAGATGTCCGCTCTGGGGCCAACGTCCTGACTTTC.